The clone carrying this T cell receptor beta chain occurred many times. This specimen comes from a study of Graves' ophthalmopathy and Graves' hyperthyroidism. Study background: Hyperthyroidism is called stable when no ophthalmopathy develops within 18 months of follow-up.

Amplification targeted the TCR beta CDR3 regions, with RNA transcripts as the source material. The workflow started with a first-round RT-PCR run with HTBI primers and then moved on to a second-round multiplex PCR. MiXCR, applied by TCRdb to the multiplex PCR reads, yields one record per CDR3 protein. Among 900,000 to 1,200,000 distinct CDR3 sequences, less than 45% were seen once, and the ten largest hold more than 9.5%. V was trimmed by 3 bases and J by 14 bases, leaving 13 bases between them. The CDR3 runs to 10 residues. Germline V gives CDR1 DFQATT, CDR2 SNEGSKA (reference sequence). Researchers turned away patients with other autoimmune diseases, uncontrolled infections, pregnancy or lactation. The diagnosis was founded upon clinical symptoms, serum thyroxine, TRAb, thyroid ultrasound and orbital computed tomography.

Source material: peripheral blood or thyroid tissue (not recorded which). The chain joins TRBV20-1 to TRBJ1-2; D uncertain. The origin of this receptor is an adult man with Graves' hyperthyroidism. Written as DNA, the CDR3 is TGCAGTGCTAGCACATTTCCATTGACCTTC. As protein: CSASTFPLTF.